One and the same sample provided the 10 T cell receptor beta chains below, sequenced in a study of cytomegalovirus exposure and HLA in healthy donors. PCR was performed using 60 Vbeta and 13 Jbeta primers. The method was immunoSEQ multiplex PCR; TCRdb's version includes in-frame clones alone and lacks a portion of them. The table lists about 74,000 clones. The material sequenced was PBMCs. These receptors originate from a female donor in good health and CMV-seropositive.

The rearrangement uses TRBV4-2 and TRBJ2-1; 9 bases are shared with TRBD2. CDR1 and CDR2 (germline): LGHNA, YNFKEQ. The CDR3 runs 18 residues. The J segment lost 5 bases and the V segment lost 2 bases, leaving 13 bases of the junction unmatched. Here the CDR3 DNA reads TGTGCCAGCAGCCAACCCACCCTATCTAGCGGGAAAGACAATGAGCAGTTCTTC. This sequence encodes CASSQPTLSSGKDNEQFF.

The chain employs TRBV30 and TRBJ2-1, with a weak D call TRBD1 (6 bases). The CDR3 consists of 15 residues. The germline V and J ends were trimmed by 4 bases and 0 bases, with 13 bases remaining between them. CDR1 is GTSNPN and CDR2 is SVGIG in the germline V gene (reference sequence). The CDR3 here is CAWNPTGSSYNEQFF. CDR3 nucleotide sequence: TGTGCCTGGAATCCCACAGGGAGCTCCTACAATGAGCAGTTCTTC.

Here the CDR3 reads CASSPWTGAYEQYF. CDR3 in DNA: TGTGCCAGCAGCCCTTGGACAGGGGCGTACGAGCAGTACTTC. The chain couples TRBV7-8 to TRBJ2-7; 9 bases agree with TRBD1. The length of the CDR3 is 14 residues. Looked up from germline, CDR1 is SGHVS and CDR2 is FQNEAQ. The V gene end was trimmed by 5 bases and the J gene end by 4 bases; junction bases not matched to a gene: 6.

The rearrangement joins TRBV6-5 to TRBJ2-2; possible D gene TRBD2, 6 bases. CDR3 length: 15 amino acids. V lost 2 bases and J lost 2, with 9 bases in between. Germline V gene sequence: CDR1 MNHEY, CDR2 SVGAGI. The CDR3, as DNA: TGTGCCAGCAGTTACAACGGGAGAAACACCGGGGAGCTGTTTTTT. This encodes CASSYNGRNTGELFF.

CDR3 in DNA: TGTGCCAGCAGTTTAAGTAGCGGGAGAGTAGTTGAGCAGTTCTTC. Translation gives CASSLSSGRVVEQFF. The chain recombines TRBV28 with TRBJ2-1; 9 bases line up with TRBD2. CDR3 size: 15 residues. V was pared by 2 bases and J by 9 bases, with 8 bases of the junction left unmatched. The germline gives CDR1 MDHEN, CDR2 SYDVKM.

The V gene is TRBV27, the J gene TRBJ2-7, with TRBD1 as a possible D gene (5 bases). The germline V and J ends were trimmed by 6 bases and 3 bases, with 15 bases remaining between them. CDR3 length: 14 residues. The germline V gene encodes CDR1 MNHEY and CDR2 SMNVEV (reference sequence). The CDR3 loop reads CASSKTGAFYEQYF. DNA of the CDR3: TGTGCCAGCAGCAAGACTGGGGCGTTCTACGAGCAGTACTTC.

V usage is TRBV5-4 and J usage is TRBJ1-1; tentative D call: TRBD1 (6 bases). This CDR3 spans 14 amino acids. The V end lost 0 bases, the J end lost 7 bases, and 13 bases lay between the germline ends. Germline V gives CDR1 SGHNT, CDR2 YYREEE (reference sequence). The CDR3 sequence: CASSLGQGNGEAFF. CDR3 in DNA: TGTGCCAGCAGCTTGGGGCAGGGGAACGGTGAAGCTTTCTTT.

The rearrangement joins TRBV5-1 to TRBJ2-3, with 10 positions matching TRBD1. Losses at the gene ends were 4 bases for V and 1 base for J; bases not matched to a gene: 3. The germline V gene encodes CDR1 SGHRS and CDR2 YFSETQ. The CDR3 spans 15 residues. As DNA, the CDR3 is TGCGCCAGCAGCCCGGGACAGGGGCGCACAGATACGCAGTATTTT. Its translation: CASSPGQGRTDTQYF.

This chain uses TRBV6-1 with TRBJ2-7, with 9 nucleotides matching TRBD1. Germline-derived CDR1 and CDR2 are MNHNS and SASEGT. The CDR3 is 14 residues long. Losses at the gene ends were 8 bases for V and 1 base for J; bases not matched to a gene: 6. CDR3 sequence: CASGNRGQSYEQYF. Written as DNA, the CDR3 is TGTGCCAGCGGCAACAGGGGGCAGTCCTACGAGCAGTACTTC.

CDR3 sequence (DNA): TGTGCCAGCAGCCGTATCGCAGGGACAGGAGGATCACCCCTCCACTTT. Its protein product is CASSRIAGTGGSPLHF. The V and J genes are TRBV7-2 and TRBJ1-6, with 8 bases fitting TRBD1. J was trimmed by 10 bases and V by 5 bases; bases with no gene match: 13. Germline loops: CDR1 SGHTA, CDR2 FQGNSA. This CDR3 region has 16 residues. Complete variable domain (other parts from reference TRBV7-2 and TRBJ1-6): GAGVSQSPSNKVTEKGKDVELRCDPISGHTALYWYRQSLGQGLEFLIYFQGNSAPDKSGLPSDRFSAERTGGSVSTLTIQRTQQEDSAVYLCASSRIAGTGGSPLHFGNGTRLTVT.